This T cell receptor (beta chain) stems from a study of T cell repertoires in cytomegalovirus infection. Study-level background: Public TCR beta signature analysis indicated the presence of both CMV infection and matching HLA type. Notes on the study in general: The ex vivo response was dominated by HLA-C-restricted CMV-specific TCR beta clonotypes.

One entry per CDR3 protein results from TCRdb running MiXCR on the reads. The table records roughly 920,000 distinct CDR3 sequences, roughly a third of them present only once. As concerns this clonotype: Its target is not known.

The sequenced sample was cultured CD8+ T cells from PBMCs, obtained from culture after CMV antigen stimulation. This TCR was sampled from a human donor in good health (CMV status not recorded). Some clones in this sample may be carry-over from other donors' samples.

The CDR3 sequence: CASSPELDSNYGYTF. The CDR3 DNA reads TGCGCCAGCAGCCCGGAGTTGGACAGCAACTATGGCTACACCTTC. The V call is TRBV4-3, the J call TRBJ1-2; perhaps TRBD1 as D (6 bases). Trimming pared 4 bases from V and 2 bases from J, leaving 14 bases between. The length of the CDR3 is 15 residues. Germline V gives CDR1 LGHNA, CDR2 YSLEER.